Listed below are T cell receptor beta chains from one sample, sequenced in a study of T-cell memory formation after mild COVID-19. Via MiXCR, TCRdb re-called the 5' RACE reads, giving one row per CDR3 protein. The table shows 580,000 or so distinct CDR3 sequences, with approximately 15% occurring only once. Material for sequencing was PBMCs or a T cell subset sorted from them (not recorded which). The receptors were sampled from an adult woman who had mild COVID-19 (a few samples of this study predate the infection). Cell type and time point are not known. Each CDR3 is given with its conserved first and last residue. A D gene is named only where the DNA matches it firmly. Clone size appears in some rows only: once, few, many, or a class for an expanded clone.

TRBJ2-4	15	-	TRBV20-1	-	TGCAGTGCTAGAGGAGTGAGACTAGCCAAAAACATTCAGTACTTC	CSARGVRLAKNIQYF
TRBJ2-2	14	-	TRBV19	few	TGTGCCAGTAAAAGGCAGGGGCACACCGGGGAGCTGTTTTTT	CASKRQGHTGELFF
TRBJ1-2	14	TRBD1	TRBV24-1	many	TGTGCCACCAGTGATTCCAGGGGGCGGAATGGCTACACCTTC	CATSDSRGRNGYTF
TRBJ2-5	15	TRBD2	TRBV10-3	-	TGTGCCATCAGTGGTACTAGCGGTCGGAAAGAGACCCAGTACTTC	CAISGTSGRKETQYF
TRBJ2-3	15	TRBD2	TRBV12-3/TRBV12-4	many	TGTGCCAGCAGTTCACTAGCGGGGGGCTTAGATACGCAGTATTTT	CASSSLAGGLDTQYF
TRBJ2-7	14	TRBD2	TRBV6-5	few	TGTGCCAGCAGCCCTAGCGGGAGCTCTCTCGAGCAGTACTTC	CASSPSGSSLEQYF
TRBJ1-1	15	TRBD1	TRBV24-1	-	TGTGCCACCAGTGTGGCAGGGGGCAAGAACACTGAAGCTTTCTTT	CATSVAGGKNTEAFF
TRBJ2-5	17	TRBD2	TRBV7-2	few	TGTGCCAGCAGCTTAGGAGTAGCGGGAGGGCCAGCGGAGACCCAGTACTTC	CASSLGVAGGPAETQYF
TRBJ1-2	13	TRBD1	TRBV7-6	-	TGTGCCAGCAGCTGCGGGGGACAGGTCGGCGGCACCTTC	CASSCGGQVGGTF
TRBJ1-4	15	-	TRBV4-3	-	TGCGCCAGCAGCCAAGATATGGCAGGGAATGAAAAACTGTTTTTT	CASSQDMAGNEKLFF
TRBJ2-3	15	-	TRBV7-9	-	TGTGCCAGCAGCTTAGGTCAAATACGCACAGATACGCAGTATTTT	CASSLGQIRTDTQYF
TRBJ2-1	15	TRBD2	TRBV29-1	-	TGCAGCGTTGAGTTAGCGGGAGGGCTCTACAATGAGCAGTTCTTC	CSVELAGGLYNEQFF
TRBJ2-1	16	TRBD1	TRBV7-2	few	TGTGCCAGCAGCTTAACGACAGGGGGCGCTTACAATGAGCAGTTCTTC	CASSLTTGGAYNEQFF